The following is a T cell receptor (beta chain) sequence with its context. Its cognate antigen is unknown. The data derive from a study of T cell repertoires in cytomegalovirus infection. As for the study in general: Recently identified HLA-C-restricted and well-studied HLA-B-restricted CMV epitopes were used.

V dropped 0 bases and J dropped 3; count of bases not matched to a gene: 7. This CDR3 region has 16 residues. Germline V gene data show CDR1 as MGHRA and CDR2 as YSYEKL. TCRdb redid the calling of the reads with MiXCR, one entry per CDR3 protein. The sample shows about 830,000 distinct CDR3 sequences, 32% of them seen only once. The rearrangement joins TRBV4-1 to TRBJ2-7; the match to TRBD1 covers 8 bases. The sequenced sample was cultured CD8+ T cells from PBMCs, obtained from culture after CMV antigen stimulation. The receptor was isolated from a human donor in good health (CMV status not recorded). Some clones in this sample may be carry-over from other donors' samples. CDR3 nucleotides: TGCGCCAGCAGCCAAGATATAGGACAGGGTGTCTACGAGCAGTACTTC. The encoded protein is CASSQDIGQGVYEQYF.